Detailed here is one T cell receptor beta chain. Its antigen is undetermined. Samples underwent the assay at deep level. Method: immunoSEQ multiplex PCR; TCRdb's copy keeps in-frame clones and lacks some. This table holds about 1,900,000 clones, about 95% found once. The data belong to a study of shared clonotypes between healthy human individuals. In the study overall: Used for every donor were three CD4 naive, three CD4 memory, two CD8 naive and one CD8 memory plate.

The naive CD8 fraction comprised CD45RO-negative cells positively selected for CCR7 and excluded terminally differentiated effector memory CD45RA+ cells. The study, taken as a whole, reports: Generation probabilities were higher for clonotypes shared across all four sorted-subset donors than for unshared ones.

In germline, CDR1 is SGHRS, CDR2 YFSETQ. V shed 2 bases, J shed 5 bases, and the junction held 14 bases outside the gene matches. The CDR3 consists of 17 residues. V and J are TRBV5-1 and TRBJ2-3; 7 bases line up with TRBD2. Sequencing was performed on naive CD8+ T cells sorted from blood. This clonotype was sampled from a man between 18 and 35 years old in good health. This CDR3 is CASSFGLSGTVGDTQYF. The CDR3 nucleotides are TGCGCCAGCAGCTTTGGACTCAGCGGGACGGTAGGAGATACGCAGTATTTT.